The clone carrying this T cell receptor beta chain was found once. Per the original data handling: By means of reference gene primer amplification, nucleated cell counts were estimated. Method: immunoSEQ multiplex PCR; TCRdb's copy keeps in-frame clones and lacks some. The DNA gave D and trimming, while V, J and clone size come from that table. The table includes tens of thousands of clones, 65% to 90% detected once. Germline V gene data show CDR1 as LNHDA and CDR2 as SQIVND (reference sequence). Trimming took off 0 bases at V and 9 bases at J, with 14 bases between the two ends. This CDR3 comprises 14 residues. This entry is derived from a study of blood T cell repertoires in COVID-19. Background on the study: COVID-19 samples collected from the United States, Italy and Spain covered acute and convalescent phases. T cells, B-cell-depleted T cells, or PBMCs provided the cDNA or gDNA that served as material.

Sequencing was performed on peripheral blood. This TCR was sampled from a woman aged 55-70 years with active COVID-19. The chain links TRBV19 to TRBJ2-5; possibly TRBD2 for D (6 bases). The CDR3 here is CASSIDLAGKAQYF. DNA for the CDR3: TGTGCCAGTAGTATAGATCTGGCGGGGAAGGCCCAGTACTTC.